These 4 T cell receptor beta chains were sequenced from one sample in a study of T-cell memory formation after mild COVID-19. MiXCR, run by TCRdb on the 5' RACE reads, gives a single entry per CDR3 protein. The data contain about 390,000 distinct CDR3 sequences, 20% to 25% of them singletons. The specimen was PBMCs or a T cell subset sorted from them (not recorded which). The receptors come from an adult woman who had mild COVID-19 (a few samples of this study predate the infection). Cell type and time point are not known.

The chain combines TRBV10-3 with TRBJ2-7; 9 positions agree with TRBD2. Trimming removed 8 bases from V and 5 bases from J; junction bases left unmatched: 10. The CDR3 is 14 amino acids. The V gene's germline CDR1 is ENHRY and CDR2 SYGVKD. The CDR3 protein is CAISPAGGVDEQYF. The DNA of the CDR3 is TGTGCCATCTCTCCAGCGGGAGGTGTTGACGAGCAGTACTTC.

A few counts support this clonotype. For the CDR3, the DNA is TGTGCCAGCAGCCAAGAAGGGGCACAGGGGGCCGGCTACACCTTC. This gives the protein CASSQEGAQGAGYTF. The chain employs TRBV3-1 and TRBJ1-2; 9 bases match TRBD1. Germline V gene lookup returns CDR1 LGHDT and CDR2 YNNKEL (reference sequence). CDR3 length: 15 residues. V dropped 0 bases and J dropped 8; count of bases not matched to a gene: 7.

The chain uses TRBV20-1 and TRBJ1-1, with TRBD1 identical over 7 bases. The CDR3 has 13 residues. Germline V gene data show CDR1 as DFQATT and CDR2 as SNEGSKA (reference sequence). The ends lost 6 bases at V and 3 bases at J; junction bases unmatched: 7. The CDR3 sequence is CSAARGRDTEAFF. For the CDR3, the DNA is TGCAGTGCCGCGAGGGGGCGCGACACTGAAGCTTTCTTT.

This chain uses TRBV19 with TRBJ1-1; D gene unclear. The CDR3 loop spans 11 amino acids. Germline V lookup: CDR1 LNHDA, CDR2 SQIVND (reference sequence). With 7 bases removed from V and 2 bases from J, the gap between germline ends came to 5 bases. As DNA, the CDR3 is TGTGCCAGTAATGATAACACTGAAGCTTTCTTT. Its translation is CASNDNTEAFF. Complete variable domain (other parts from reference TRBV19 and TRBJ1-1): DGGITQSPKYLFRKEGQNVTLSCEQNLNHDAMYWYRQDPGQGLRLIYYSQIVNDFQKGDIAEGYSVSREKKESFPLTVTSAQKNPTAFYLCASNDNTEAFFGQGTRLTVV.